This T cell receptor (beta chain) comes out of a study of T cell repertoires in ileal Crohn's disease. General study findings and limits: Compared with CD4 T cells, sorted CD8 cells carried more expanded clones. Compared with non-smokers, active smokers at surgery showed more clonal expansions.

Comments on this clone: Antigen unknown.

Germline CDR1 LGHNA, CDR2 YNFKEQ. The V gene end was trimmed by 1 base and the J gene end by 9 bases; junction bases not matched to a gene: 7. The CDR3 has 16 amino acids. Assay: immunoSEQ multiplex PCR; the TCRdb copy retains only in-frame clones and omits some. The table has some 4,200 clones, less than 70% seen once. Patients were adults with ileal or ileocolonic Crohn's disease needing resection. The clonotype originates from an adult with Crohn's disease. The chain joins TRBV4-2 to TRBJ1-6; 9 nucleotides align to TRBD1. Input material: ileal tissue. The chain's CDR3 is CASSQVRAGQGSPLHF. DNA of the CDR3: TGTGCCAGCAGCCAAGTCCGTGCGGGACAGGGTTCACCCCTCCACTTT.